Shown below are 28 T cell receptor beta chains from a single sample sequenced in a study of graft-versus-host responses after intestinal transplantation. Some clones are missing from TCRdb's copy, which holds only in-frame ones; the method was immunoSEQ multiplex PCR. The sample lists about 40,000 clones, roughly nine tenths occurring once. Sequences were derived from PBMCs, sampled 300 to 320 days after intestinal transplant. These receptors all come from a human patient who received an intestinal transplant, so some T cells may come from the graft donor.

This rearrangement joins TRBV11-3 to TRBJ1-1; TRBD1 might be the D (6 bases). Trimming left V 1 base short and J 11 bases short, with 20 bases between. This CDR3 region has 15 residues. CDR1 is SGHNT, CDR2 YENEEA, per germline. CDR3 sequence reads: CASSLATGIQGWAFF. The CDR3 DNA reads as TGTGCCAGCAGCTTAGCGACGGGGATACAGGGCTGGGCTTTCTTT.

The chain recombines TRBV6-1 with TRBJ1-6; D not resolved. Per germline, CDR1 MNHNS and CDR2 SASEGT. The CDR3 length is 15 residues. V was cut by 10 bases and J by 7 bases, with 20 bases left in between. The CDR3 sequence is CATSLYPGSNSPLHF. CDR3 DNA sequence: TGTGCCACCTCCTTATATCCGGGGTCAAATTCACCCCTCCACTTT.

V gene TRBV6-6 combines with J gene TRBJ1-6; D perhaps matches TRBD1 (6 bases). Trimming removed 2 bases at V and 8 bases at J, with 16 bases between. Per the germline V gene, CDR1 is MNHNY and CDR2 is SVGAGI (reference sequence). The CDR3 runs 16 residues. This CDR3 is CASSYLLAGEDSPLHF. The CDR3 DNA reads TGTGCCAGCAGTTACCTTTTGGCAGGGGAGGATTCACCCCTCCACTTT.

The chain employs TRBV6-5 and TRBJ2-2; TRBD1 aligns across 8 bases. V lost 2 bases and J lost 3; bases outside the gene matches: 5. Looked up from germline, CDR1 is MNHEY and CDR2 is SVGAGI. The CDR3 runs to 16 residues. CDR3 coding DNA: TGTGCCAGCAGTTACGGGACAGGACTTTACACCGGGGAGCTGTTTTTT. Translating it yields CASSYGTGLYTGELFF.

This chain links TRBV6-1 with TRBJ1-5, with D hard to call. The CDR3 covers 14 residues. Germline V CDR1 and CDR2: MNHNS, SASEGT. Trimming took 5 bases from V and 6 from J, leaving 14 bases between them. The CDR3 is CASSSRPDGQPQHF. The CDR3 bases are TGTGCCAGCAGTAGTCGCCCAGACGGTCAGCCCCAGCATTTT.

The gene calls are TRBV6-5 and TRBJ2-7; TRBD2 is a possible D gene (6 bases). Germline V gene sequence: CDR1 MNHEY, CDR2 SVGAGI. This CDR3 comprises 15 residues. The germline V and J ends were trimmed by 2 bases and 1 base, with 12 bases remaining between them. The CDR3 DNA is TGTGCCAGCAGTTACGAGGGAGGAGGATCCTACGAGCAGTACTTC. Its translation is CASSYEGGGSYEQYF.

This rearrangement joins TRBV5-5 to TRBJ2-3; D perhaps matches TRBD1 (5 bases). CDR3 length equals 12 residues. Germline-derived CDR1 and CDR2 are SGHKS and YYEKEE (reference sequence). The ends were cut back, 4 bases at V and 9 bases at J, with 12 bases in the middle. In nucleotides, the CDR3 is TGTGCCAGCAGCGACAGTTGTGAAACGCAGTATTTT. This codes for CASSDSCETQYF.

V is TRBV4-1 and J is TRBJ1-1, with TRBD1 matching over 8 bases. This CDR3 has 12 residues. The germline V gene has CDR1 MGHRA and CDR2 YSYEKL. Trimming at V came to 4 bases and at J to 10 bases, leaving 5 bases not matched to a gene. The CDR3 spells CASSLQGAVAFF. The CDR3 DNA is TGCGCCAGCAGCCTTCAGGGGGCTGTAGCTTTCTTT.

The chain recombines TRBV6-1 with TRBJ2-2; D possibly corresponds to TRBD1 (6 bases). V gave up 4 bases and J gave up 1 base, with 7 bases separating them. CDR1 and CDR2 from the germline V gene are MNHNS and SASEGT. The CDR3 is made up of 14 amino acids. The CDR3 spells CASSAGVNTGELFF. The CDR3, as DNA: TGTGCCAGCAGTGCAGGGGTGAACACCGGGGAGCTGTTTTTT.

This clone is a singleton in its sample. J is TRBJ2-5 and V is TRBV7-9, with D perhaps matching TRBD1 (5 bases). This CDR3 region has 17 residues. Germline-derived CDR1 and CDR2 are SEHNR and FQNEAQ (reference sequence). Trimming removed 0 bases from V and 0 bases from J, with 14 bases in between. The CDR3 spells CASSLAKIYRYQETQYF. The CDR3 nucleotides are TGTGCCAGCAGCTTAGCTAAAATTTACAGGTACCAAGAGACCCAGTACTTC. Filled out from reference TRBV7-9 and TRBJ2-5, the complete variable domain reads DTGVSQNPRHKITKRGQNVTFRCDPISEHNRLYWYRQTLGQGPEFLTYFQNEAQLEKSRLLSDRFSAERPKGSFSTLEIQRTEQGDSAMYLCASSLAKIYRYQETQYFGPGTRLLVL.

This clone occurred a few times. The chain recombines TRBV7-8 with TRBJ2-7; D gene uncertain. Germline CDR1 is SGHVS and CDR2 is FQNEAQ. V dropped 6 bases and J dropped 4 bases, with 4 bases sitting between them. The CDR3 length is 10 residues. CDR3 sequence (DNA): TGTGCCAGCAGTAATTACGAGCAGTACTTC. This translates into CASSNYEQYF.

The V gene is TRBV6-1, the J gene TRBJ1-2; D remains unclear. The CDR3 runs 12 residues. Germline CDR1 and CDR2: MNHNS and SASEGT. Trimming shortened V by 2 bases and J by 2 bases, and 3 bases separated the two germline ends. CDR3 in DNA: TGTGCCAGCAGTGAACAAAACTATGGCTACACCTTC. Translating it yields CASSEQNYGYTF.

The rearrangement uses TRBV5-1 and TRBJ1-2; D not resolved. CDR3 length: 13 amino acids. The V gene's germline CDR1 is SGHRS and CDR2 YFSETQ. Trimming took 0 bases from V and 5 from J, leaving 8 bases between them. The CDR3 here is CASSLELTYGYTF. For the CDR3, the DNA is TGCGCCAGCAGCTTGGAGTTGACTTATGGCTACACCTTC.

The chain combines TRBV4-2 with TRBJ2-1; 11 nucleotides line up with TRBD2. Per germline, CDR1 LGHNA and CDR2 YNFKEQ. This CDR3 contains 15 residues. The trim removed 4 bases at V and 2 bases at J, leaving 1 base unmatched. The CDR3 DNA is TGTGCCAGCAGCCCGGGACTAGCGGCCTACAATGAGCAGTTCTTC. This encodes CASSPGLAAYNEQFF.

This clone was picked up a small number of times. V usage is TRBV6-6 and J usage is TRBJ1-1, with a tentative D call TRBD1 (5 bases). CDR1 is MNHNY, CDR2 SVGAGI, per germline (reference sequence). Trimming took off 1 base at V and 5 bases at J, with 11 bases between the two ends. The CDR3 covers 14 residues. CDR3: CASSYLEGITEAFF. The CDR3, as DNA: TGTGCCAGCAGTTACTTGGAGGGGATAACTGAAGCTTTCTTT.

The chain combines TRBV7-9 with TRBJ1-4, with 8 bases lining up with TRBD1. The CDR3 extends over 18 amino acids. J lost 0 bases, V lost 4 bases, and 10 bases had no gene match. CDR1 and CDR2 from the germline V gene are SEHNR and FQNEAQ (reference sequence). The CDR3 sequence: CASSSVGTGEPTNEKLFF. In nucleotides, the CDR3 is TGTGCCAGCAGCTCGGTCGGGACAGGTGAACCAACTAATGAAAAACTGTTTTTT. The whole variable domain, remainder taken from reference TRBV7-9 and TRBJ1-4, is DTGVSQNPRHKITKRGQNVTFRCDPISEHNRLYWYRQTLGQGPEFLTYFQNEAQLEKSRLLSDRFSAERPKGSFSTLEIQRTEQGDSAMYLCASSSVGTGEPTNEKLFFGSGTQLSVL.

J is TRBJ2-5 and V is TRBV28; 10 bases align to TRBD1. The CDR3 spans 16 residues. CDR1 is MDHEN, CDR2 SYDVKM, per germline. With V trimmed by 4 bases and J by 5 bases, 10 bases remained unmatched. The DNA for the CDR3 is TGTGCCAGCAGTTCGTCCGGGACAGGGGTCAGCGAGACCCAGTACTTC. Translating it yields CASSSSGTGVSETQYF.

The chain links TRBV6-1 to TRBJ2-7; TRBD2 matches at 9 bases. Germline V gives CDR1 MNHNS, CDR2 SASEGT. V lost 3 bases to trimming and J lost 1 base; unmatched junction nucleotides: 7. This CDR3 comprises 16 residues. CDR3 loop: CASSEGTSRISYEQYF. The CDR3 bases are TGTGCCAGCAGTGAGGGGACTAGCAGGATATCCTACGAGCAGTACTTC.

This sequence joins TRBV29-1 and TRBJ1-2; TRBD1 matches 8 bases. The CDR3 consists of 15 residues. J was trimmed by 8 bases and V by 6 bases; bases with no gene match: 17. CDR1 is SQVTM and CDR2 is ANQGSEA in the germline V gene. This chain's CDR3 is CSVPGGEGNVIGYTF. CDR3 nucleotides: TGCAGCGTCCCAGGGGGCGAGGGAAATGTTATCGGCTACACCTTC.

The rearrangement uses TRBV28 and TRBJ1-3; D remains ambiguous. From germline, CDR1 is MDHEN and CDR2 SYDVKM. The CDR3 runs 15 residues. The germline V and J ends were trimmed by 3 bases and 0 bases, with 9 bases remaining between them. DNA for the CDR3: TGTGCCAGCAGTTTGGGGTCCTTCTCTGGAAACACCATATATTTT. Amino acids: CASSLGSFSGNTIYF.

This clone has a single count. The genes are TRBV5-1 and TRBJ1-2, with no clear D. This CDR3 contains 13 residues. CDR1 is SGHRS, CDR2 YFSETQ, per germline. Trimming took off 0 bases at V and 7 bases at J, with 10 bases between the two ends. The CDR3 DNA reads TGCGCCAGCAGCTTGGACACACGTGGTGGCTACACCTTC. Its protein product is CASSLDTRGGYTF.

The chain joins TRBV6-6 to TRBJ2-3, with D tentatively TRBD2 (6 bases). The CDR3 is 16 residues long. CDR1 is MNHNY, CDR2 SVGAGI, per germline (reference sequence). V was clipped by 7 bases and J by 3 bases, with 20 bases between them. In DNA form, the CDR3 reads TGTGCCAGCAAGCTCGCACGGAGGGCCGAAACAGATACGCAGTATTTT. It yields the protein CASKLARRAETDTQYF.

The chain is built from TRBV29-1 and TRBJ1-4; D may be TRBD1 (6 bases). V lost 2 bases, J lost 2 bases, and 9 bases lay in between. Germline CDR1 SQVTM, CDR2 ANQGSEA. This CDR3 region has 14 residues. The CDR3 DNA sequence: TGCAGCGTTGAATTGCAGGGGACTAATGAAAAACTGTTTTTT. This encodes CSVELQGTNEKLFF.

The chain is built from TRBV28 and TRBJ2-1, with a weak D call TRBD1 (5 bases). Trimming removed 2 bases from V and 4 bases from J, with 6 bases in between. The CDR3 length is 13 residues. Looked up from germline, CDR1 is MDHEN and CDR2 is SYDVKM. The CDR3 loop is CASSLDSYNEQFF. CDR3 in DNA: TGTGCCAGCAGTTTAGACAGTTACAATGAGCAGTTCTTC.

This rearrangement joins TRBV9 to TRBJ1-1; D not certain. The CDR3 totals 12 residues. Germline-derived CDR1 and CDR2 are SGDLS and YYNGEE. Trimming cost V 10 bases and J 1 base, with 11 bases left between them. CDR3 loop: CAGRTPNTEAFF. As DNA, the CDR3 is TGTGCCGGACGGACCCCGAACACTGAAGCTTTCTTT. Supplemented by reference TRBV9 and TRBJ1-1, the full variable domain reads DSGVTQTPKHLITATGQRVTLRCSPRSGDLSVYWYQQSLDQGLQFLIQYYNGEERAKGNILERFSAQQFPDLHSELNLSSLELGDSALYFCAGRTPNTEAFFGQGTRLTVV.

This clone was seen more than once but under ten times. The V and J genes are TRBV11-1 and TRBJ1-2; unclear D gene. The CDR3 has 14 amino acids. The germline CDR1 and CDR2 sequences are SGHAT and FQDESV (reference sequence). Trimming cost V 1 base and J 2 bases, with 8 bases left between them. CDR3 amino acids: CASSLDGGNYGYTF. Here the CDR3 DNA reads TGTGCCAGCAGCTTAGACGGCGGAAACTATGGCTACACCTTC.

The gene calls are TRBV6-1 and TRBJ2-1, with 8 bases that match TRBD1. Germline CDR1 reads MNHNS; CDR2 reads SASEGT. V gave up 10 bases and J gave up 5 bases; unmatched junction bases: 13. CDR3 length: 15 amino acids. The CDR3 sequence is CATRVRGRRNNEQFF. The CDR3 DNA sequence: TGTGCCACCCGGGTCAGGGGGCGCCGGAACAATGAGCAGTTCTTC.

The chain links TRBV27 to TRBJ1-2; weak D call: TRBD1 (6 bases). This CDR3 region has 13 residues. V was clipped by 6 bases and J by 2 bases, with 10 bases between them. Per the germline V gene, CDR1 is MNHEY and CDR2 is SMNVEV (reference sequence). DNA of the CDR3: TGTGCCAGCAGCCCTACAGGGAACTATGGCTACACCTTC. This codes for CASSPTGNYGYTF.